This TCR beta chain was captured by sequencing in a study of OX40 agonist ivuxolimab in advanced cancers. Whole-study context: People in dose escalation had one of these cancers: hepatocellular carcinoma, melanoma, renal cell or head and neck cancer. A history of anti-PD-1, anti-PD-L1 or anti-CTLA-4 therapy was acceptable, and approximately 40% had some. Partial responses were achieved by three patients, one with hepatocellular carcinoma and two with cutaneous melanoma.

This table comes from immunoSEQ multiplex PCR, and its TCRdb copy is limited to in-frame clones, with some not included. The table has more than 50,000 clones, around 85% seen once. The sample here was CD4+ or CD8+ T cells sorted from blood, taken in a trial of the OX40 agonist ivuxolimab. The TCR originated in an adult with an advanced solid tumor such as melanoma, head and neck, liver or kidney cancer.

This chain's CDR3 is CASGLTGVKSYEQYF. The CDR3 DNA sequence: TGCGCCAGCGGACTAACAGGGGTGAAATCCTACGAGCAGTACTTC. V is TRBV5-1 and J is TRBJ2-7, with D perhaps matching TRBD1 (7 bases). Trimming removed 7 bases at V and 1 base at J, with 18 bases between. CDR1 SGHRS and CDR2 YFSETQ come from the germline V gene. The CDR3 loop spans 15 amino acids.